The rows below give T cell receptor beta chains drawn from one sample of a study of blood T cell repertoires in COVID-19. TCRdb's copy holds only in-frame clones and misses some; the assay was immunoSEQ multiplex PCR. The sample consists of roughly 110,000 clones, about 87% of them appearing once. The sequencing sample was made of peripheral blood. These receptors were obtained from a man between 50 and 59 years old with active or convalescent COVID-19. Each CDR3 is given with its conserved first and last residue. The order of the fields is V gene, J gene, D gene, clone size, CDR3 DNA, CDR3 protein. The D gene is left open where the match is weak. Clone size, where shown, is once, few, many, or a class for clones that have expanded.

>TRBV28|TRBJ1-2|.|.
TGTGCCAGCAGTTCGCGGGGTATTCTCCCCTATGGCTACACCTTC
CASSSRGILPYGYTF
>TRBV9|TRBJ2-5|TRBD1|once
TGTGCCAGCAGCGTAGGGACAGGGGGCCCGGAGACCCAGTACTTC
CASSVGTGGPETQYF
>TRBV18|TRBJ1-1|.|.
TGTGCCAGCTCACCCAGTTTGAACACTGAAGCTTTCTTT
CASSPSLNTEAFF
>TRBV7-8|TRBJ2-1|.|.
TGTGCCAGCAGCGCTACTAGCAGCCCCTACAATGAGCAGTTCTTC
CASSATSSPYNEQFF
>TRBV6-2/TRBV6-3|TRBJ2-7|TRBD1|.
TGTGCCAGCAGTTACCTCAAACCAGGACAGGGAGTTTCCTACGAGCAGTACTTC
CASSYLKPGQGVSYEQYF
>TRBV21-1|TRBJ1-4|.|.
TGTGCCAGCAGCAAAGCGGGCAGGGGGCCTCTCGTTGCAACTAATGAAAAACTGTTTTTT
CASSKAGRGPLVATNEKLFF
>TRBV15|TRBJ1-3|.|.
TGTGCCACCAGCAGAGACAGGGCGGGAAACACCATATATTTT
CATSRDRAGNTIYF
>TRBV19|TRBJ2-7|TRBD1|.
TGTGCCAGTAGTAAGGACAGGAGCACCGAGCAGTACTTC
CASSKDRSTEQYF
>TRBV2|TRBJ2-2|.|.
TGTGCCAGCAGTGGCGAGTCTAGCTCGGCCGGGGAGCTGTTTTTT
CASSGESSSAGELFF
>TRBV27|TRBJ1-5|TRBD1|.
TGTGCCAGCAGGCCCGACAGGGGCGCTCGCTGGATTCAGCCCCAGCATTTT
CASRPDRGARWIQPQHF
>TRBV5-1|TRBJ2-1|.|.
TGCGCCAGCAGCTTGGACTATCTACCTAATGAGCAGTTCTTC
CASSLDYLPNEQFF
>TRBV4-1|TRBJ2-7|TRBD2|.
TGCGCCAGCAGCCAGATACTAGCGGGAGGGCCGGAGCAGTACTTC
CASSQILAGGPEQYF
>TRBV14|TRBJ1-6|.|.
TGTGCCAGCAGCCGCCCCTCGGGGTCCCATTCTAATTCACCCCTCCACTTT
CASSRPSGSHSNSPLHF
>TRBV4-3|TRBJ2-1|.|.
TGCGCCAGCAGCCAAGACCGAGACAATGAGCAGTTCTTC
CASSQDRDNEQFF
>TRBV29-1|TRBJ2-2|TRBD2|.
TGCAGCATTCAAGGGGACTACCCAAACACCGGGGAGCTGTTTTTT
CSIQGDYPNTGELFF
>TRBV9|TRBJ2-1|.|.
TGTGCCAGCAGCGCCTCGGAGGCCCCTACCTACAATGAGCAGTTCTTC
CASSASEAPTYNEQFF
>TRBV6-5|TRBJ2-7|.|.
TGTGCCAGCAGTTACTCCTGGGGGCCTAGGGAGCAGTACTTC
CASSYSWGPREQYF